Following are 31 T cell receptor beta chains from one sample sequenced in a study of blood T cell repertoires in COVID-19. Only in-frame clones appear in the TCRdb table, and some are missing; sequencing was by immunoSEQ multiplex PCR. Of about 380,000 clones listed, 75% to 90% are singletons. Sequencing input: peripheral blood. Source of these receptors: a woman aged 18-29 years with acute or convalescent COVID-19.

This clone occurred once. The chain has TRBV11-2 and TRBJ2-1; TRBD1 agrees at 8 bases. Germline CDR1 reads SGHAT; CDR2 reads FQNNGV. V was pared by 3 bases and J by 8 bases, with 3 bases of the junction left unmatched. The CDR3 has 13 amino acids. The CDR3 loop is CASSLDRVDEQFF. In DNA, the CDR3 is TGTGCCAGCAGCTTGGACAGGGTGGATGAGCAGTTCTTC.

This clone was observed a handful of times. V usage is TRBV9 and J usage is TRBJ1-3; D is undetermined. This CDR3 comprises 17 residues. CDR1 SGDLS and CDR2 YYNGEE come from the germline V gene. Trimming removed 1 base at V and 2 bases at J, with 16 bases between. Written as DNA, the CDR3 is TGTGCCAGCAGCGTAAGCACGGTGAGCGCCGCTGGAAACACCATATATTTT. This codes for CASSVSTVSAAGNTIYF.

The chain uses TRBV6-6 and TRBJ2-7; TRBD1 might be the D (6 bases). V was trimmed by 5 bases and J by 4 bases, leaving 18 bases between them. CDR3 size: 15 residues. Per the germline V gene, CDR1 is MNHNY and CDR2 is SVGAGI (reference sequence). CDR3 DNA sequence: TGTGCCAGCAGTCCTCCAGGTAGAAGGGGGTACGAGCAGTACTTC. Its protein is CASSPPGRRGYEQYF.

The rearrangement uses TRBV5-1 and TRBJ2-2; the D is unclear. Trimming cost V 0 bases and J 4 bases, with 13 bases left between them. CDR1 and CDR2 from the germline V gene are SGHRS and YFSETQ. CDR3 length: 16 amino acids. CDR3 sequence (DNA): TGCGCCAGCAGCTTGGACAGTATTGGTGGCACCGGGGAGCTGTTTTTT. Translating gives CASSLDSIGGTGELFF. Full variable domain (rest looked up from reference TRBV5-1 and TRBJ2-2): KAGVTQTPRYLIKTRGQQVTLSCSPISGHRSVSWYQQTPGQGLQFLFEYFSETQRNKGNFPGRFSGRQFSNSRSEMNVSTLELGDSALYLCASSLDSIGGTGELFFGEGSRLTVL.

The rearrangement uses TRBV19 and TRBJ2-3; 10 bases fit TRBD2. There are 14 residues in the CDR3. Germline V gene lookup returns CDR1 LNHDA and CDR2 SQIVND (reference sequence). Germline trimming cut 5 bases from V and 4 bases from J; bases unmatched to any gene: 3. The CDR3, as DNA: TGTGCCAGTAGTCCCCTAGCGGGAGCAGATACGCAGTATTTT. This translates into CASSPLAGADTQYF.

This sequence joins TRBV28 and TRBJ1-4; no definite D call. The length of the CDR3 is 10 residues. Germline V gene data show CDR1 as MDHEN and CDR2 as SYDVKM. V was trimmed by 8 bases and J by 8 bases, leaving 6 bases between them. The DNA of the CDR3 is TGTGCCAGCCGCGGGGAAAAACTGTTTTTT. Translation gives CASRGEKLFF. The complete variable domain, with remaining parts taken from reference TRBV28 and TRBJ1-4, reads DVKVTQSSRYLVKRTGEKVFLECVQDMDHENMFWYRQDPGLGLRLIYFSYDVKMKEKGDIPEGYSVSREKKERFSLILESASTNQTSMYLCASRGEKLFFGSGTQLSVL.

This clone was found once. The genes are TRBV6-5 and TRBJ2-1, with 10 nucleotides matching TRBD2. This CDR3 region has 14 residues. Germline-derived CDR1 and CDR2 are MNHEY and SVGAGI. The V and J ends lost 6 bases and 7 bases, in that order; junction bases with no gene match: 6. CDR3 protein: CASSKTSGLNEQFF. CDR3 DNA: TGTGCCAGCAGCAAGACTAGCGGGCTGAATGAGCAGTTCTTC.

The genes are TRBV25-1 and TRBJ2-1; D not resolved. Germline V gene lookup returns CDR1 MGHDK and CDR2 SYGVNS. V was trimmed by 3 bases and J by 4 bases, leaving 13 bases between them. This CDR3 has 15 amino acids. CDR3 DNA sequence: TGTGCCAGCAGTGACCGTCTAGAAGGTTACAATGAGCAGTTCTTC. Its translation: CASSDRLEGYNEQFF.

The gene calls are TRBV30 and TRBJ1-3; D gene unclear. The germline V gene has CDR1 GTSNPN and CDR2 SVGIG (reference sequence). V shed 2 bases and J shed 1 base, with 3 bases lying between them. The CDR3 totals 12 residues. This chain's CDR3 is CAWSSSGNTIYF. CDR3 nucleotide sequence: TGTGCCTGGAGTTCGTCTGGAAACACCATATATTTT.

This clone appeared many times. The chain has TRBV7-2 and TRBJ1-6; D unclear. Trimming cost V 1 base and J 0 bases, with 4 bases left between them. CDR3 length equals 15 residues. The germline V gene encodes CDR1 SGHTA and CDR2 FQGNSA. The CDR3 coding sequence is TGTGCCAGCAGCTTAGAGAGCTCCTATAATTCACCCCTCCACTTT. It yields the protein CASSLESSYNSPLHF.

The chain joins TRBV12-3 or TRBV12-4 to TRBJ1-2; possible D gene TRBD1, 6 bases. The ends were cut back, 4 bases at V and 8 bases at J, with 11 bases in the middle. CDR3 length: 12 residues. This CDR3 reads CASSSTGRGYTF. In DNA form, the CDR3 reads TGTGCCAGCAGTTCCACAGGGCGAGGCTACACCTTC.

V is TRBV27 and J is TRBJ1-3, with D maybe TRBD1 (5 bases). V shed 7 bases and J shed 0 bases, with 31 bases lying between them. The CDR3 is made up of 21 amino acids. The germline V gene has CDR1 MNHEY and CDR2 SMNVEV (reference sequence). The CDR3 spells CASTIDGIRSGRQSSGNTIYF. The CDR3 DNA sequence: TGTGCCAGCACCATAGACGGAATCCGGTCCGGGCGACAGAGCTCTGGAAACACCATATATTTT.

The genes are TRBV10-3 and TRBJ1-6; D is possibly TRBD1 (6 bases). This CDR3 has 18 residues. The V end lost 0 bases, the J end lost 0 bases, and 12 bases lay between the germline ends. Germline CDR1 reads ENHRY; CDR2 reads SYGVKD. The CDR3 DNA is TGTGCCATCAGTGAGTCGGGGGCAGGGAGCTCCTATAATTCACCCCTCCACTTT. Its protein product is CAISESGAGSSYNSPLHF.

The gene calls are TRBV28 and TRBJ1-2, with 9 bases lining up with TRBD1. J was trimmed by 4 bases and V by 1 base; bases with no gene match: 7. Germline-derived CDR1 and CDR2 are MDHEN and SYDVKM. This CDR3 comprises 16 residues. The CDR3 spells CASSLSSGQGTYGYTF. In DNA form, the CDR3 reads TGTGCCAGCAGTTTATCGTCGGGACAGGGAACCTATGGCTACACCTTC.

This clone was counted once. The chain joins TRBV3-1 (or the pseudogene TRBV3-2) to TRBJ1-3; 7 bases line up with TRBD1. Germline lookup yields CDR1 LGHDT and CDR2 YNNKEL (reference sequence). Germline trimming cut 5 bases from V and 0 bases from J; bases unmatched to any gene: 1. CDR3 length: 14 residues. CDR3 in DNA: TGTGCCAGCAGCTGGGACAGCTCTGGAAACACCATATATTTT. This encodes CASSWDSSGNTIYF.

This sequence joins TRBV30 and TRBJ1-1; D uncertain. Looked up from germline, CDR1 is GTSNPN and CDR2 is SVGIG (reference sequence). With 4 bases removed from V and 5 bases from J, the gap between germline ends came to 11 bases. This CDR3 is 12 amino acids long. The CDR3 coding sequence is TGTGCCTGGAAGATCAGATCAACTGAAGCTTTCTTT. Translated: CAWKIRSTEAFF.

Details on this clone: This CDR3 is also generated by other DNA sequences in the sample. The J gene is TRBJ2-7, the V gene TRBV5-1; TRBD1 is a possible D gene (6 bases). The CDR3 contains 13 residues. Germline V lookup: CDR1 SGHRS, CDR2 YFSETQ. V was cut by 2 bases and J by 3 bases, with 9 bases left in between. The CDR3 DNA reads TGCGCCAGCAGCTTAGACAGGAGCTACGAGCAGTACTTC. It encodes CASSLDRSYEQYF.

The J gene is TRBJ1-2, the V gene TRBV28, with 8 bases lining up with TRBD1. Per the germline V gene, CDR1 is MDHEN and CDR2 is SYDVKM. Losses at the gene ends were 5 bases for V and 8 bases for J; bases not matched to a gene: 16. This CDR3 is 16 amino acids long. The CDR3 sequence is CASSLKRTGNIGGYTF. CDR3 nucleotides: TGTGCCAGCAGTCTTAAGAGGACAGGGAATATCGGAGGCTACACCTTC.

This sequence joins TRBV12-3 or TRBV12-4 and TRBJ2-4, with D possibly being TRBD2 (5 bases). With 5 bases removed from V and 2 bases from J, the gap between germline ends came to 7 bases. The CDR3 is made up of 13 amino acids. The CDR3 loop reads CASSTGTKNIQYF. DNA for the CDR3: TGTGCCAGCAGTACGGGAACCAAAAACATTCAGTACTTC.

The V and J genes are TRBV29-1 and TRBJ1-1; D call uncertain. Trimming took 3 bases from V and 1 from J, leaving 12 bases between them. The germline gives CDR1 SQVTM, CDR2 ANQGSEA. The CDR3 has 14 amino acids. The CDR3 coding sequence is TGCAGCGTTGATCCGGGGTCATGGAACACTGAAGCTTTCTTT. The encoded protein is CSVDPGSWNTEAFF.

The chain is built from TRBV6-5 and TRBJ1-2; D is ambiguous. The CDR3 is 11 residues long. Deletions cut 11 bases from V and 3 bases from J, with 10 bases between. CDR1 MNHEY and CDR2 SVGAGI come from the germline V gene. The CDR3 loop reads CASRAHYGYTF. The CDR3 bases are TGTGCCTCGCGGGCACACTATGGCTACACCTTC.

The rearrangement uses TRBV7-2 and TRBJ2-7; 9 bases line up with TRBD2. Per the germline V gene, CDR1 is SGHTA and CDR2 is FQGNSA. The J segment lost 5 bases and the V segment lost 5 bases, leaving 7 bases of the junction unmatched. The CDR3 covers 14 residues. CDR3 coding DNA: TGTGCCAGCAGCCCGGGACTAGCTTACGACGAGCAGTACTTC. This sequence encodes CASSPGLAYDEQYF.

The CDR3 protein is CASSLRRAGNTIYF. The CDR3 nucleotides are TGTGCCAGCAGTTTGAGGAGGGCTGGAAACACCATATATTTT. This chain links TRBV27 with TRBJ1-3; unclear D gene. Trimming removed 3 bases from V and 2 bases from J, with 8 bases in between. The CDR3 totals 14 residues. CDR1 MNHEY and CDR2 SMNVEV come from the germline V gene (reference sequence).

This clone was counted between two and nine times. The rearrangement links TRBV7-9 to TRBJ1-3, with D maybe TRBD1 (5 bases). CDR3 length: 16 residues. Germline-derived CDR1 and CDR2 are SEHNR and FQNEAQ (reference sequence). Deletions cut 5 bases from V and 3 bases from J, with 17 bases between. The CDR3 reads CASSPPTTQGGNTIYF. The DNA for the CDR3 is TGTGCCAGCAGCCCTCCCACTACCCAGGGTGGAAACACCATATATTTT. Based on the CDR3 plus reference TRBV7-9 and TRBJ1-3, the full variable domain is DTGVSQNPRHKITKRGQNVTFRCDPISEHNRLYWYRQTLGQGPEFLTYFQNEAQLEKSRLLSDRFSAERPKGSFSTLEIQRTEQGDSAMYLCASSPPTTQGGNTIYFGEGSWLTVV.

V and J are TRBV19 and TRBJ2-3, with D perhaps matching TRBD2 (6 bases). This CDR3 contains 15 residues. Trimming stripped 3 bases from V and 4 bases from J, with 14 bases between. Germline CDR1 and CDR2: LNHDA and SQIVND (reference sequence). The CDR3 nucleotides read TGTGCCAGTAGTATTAGGATGACGGGGGCAGATACGCAGTATTTT. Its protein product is CASSIRMTGADTQYF.

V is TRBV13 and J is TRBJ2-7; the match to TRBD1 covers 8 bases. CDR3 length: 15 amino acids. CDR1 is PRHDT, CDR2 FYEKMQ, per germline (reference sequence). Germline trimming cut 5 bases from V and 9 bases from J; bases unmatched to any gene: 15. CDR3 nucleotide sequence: TGTGCCAGCAGCGCCGGACAGGGTCACCTCGGTGTGCAGTACTTC. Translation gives CASSAGQGHLGVQYF.

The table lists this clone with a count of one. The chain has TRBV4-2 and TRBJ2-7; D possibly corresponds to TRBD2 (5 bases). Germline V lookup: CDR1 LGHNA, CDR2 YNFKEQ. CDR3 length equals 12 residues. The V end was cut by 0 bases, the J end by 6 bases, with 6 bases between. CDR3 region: CASSQDSGEQYF. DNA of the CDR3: TGTGCCAGCAGCCAAGACAGCGGCGAGCAGTACTTC.

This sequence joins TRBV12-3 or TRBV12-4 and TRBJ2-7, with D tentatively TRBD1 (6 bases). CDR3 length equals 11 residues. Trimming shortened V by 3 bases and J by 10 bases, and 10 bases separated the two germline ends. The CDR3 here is CASSFSGTQYF. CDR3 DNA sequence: TGTGCCAGCAGTTTCTCCGGGACACAGTACTTC.

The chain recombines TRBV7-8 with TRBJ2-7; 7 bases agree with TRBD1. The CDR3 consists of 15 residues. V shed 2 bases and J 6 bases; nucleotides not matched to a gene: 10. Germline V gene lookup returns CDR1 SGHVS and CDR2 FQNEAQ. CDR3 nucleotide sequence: TGTGCCAGCAGCTTACCAACCGACAGGGAACGCGAGCAGTACTTC. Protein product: CASSLPTDREREQYF.

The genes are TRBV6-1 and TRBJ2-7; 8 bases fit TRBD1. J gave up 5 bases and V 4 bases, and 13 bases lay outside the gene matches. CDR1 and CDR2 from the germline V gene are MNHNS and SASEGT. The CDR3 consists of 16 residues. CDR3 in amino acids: CASSGTNRGSLDEQYF. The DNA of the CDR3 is TGTGCCAGCAGTGGTACTAACAGGGGGAGCCTGGACGAGCAGTACTTC.

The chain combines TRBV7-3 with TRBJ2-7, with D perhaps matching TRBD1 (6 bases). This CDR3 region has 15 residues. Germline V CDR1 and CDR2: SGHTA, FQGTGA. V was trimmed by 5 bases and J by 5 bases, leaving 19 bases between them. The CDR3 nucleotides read TGTGCCAGCAGCCCCGGTACAGGGCGTTCCCACGAGCAGTACTTC. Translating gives CASSPGTGRSHEQYF.